This T cell receptor (beta chain) was recorded in a study of Ad26.COV2.S vaccination and SARS-CoV-2 variants. J gave up 5 bases and V 7 bases, and 7 bases lay outside the gene matches. The CDR3 covers 13 residues. In regard to this clone: Its antigen is unknown.

Profiling relied on immunoSEQ multiplex PCR, and the TCRdb table lists in-frame clones only, not all of them. Of some 190,000 clones listed, about 83% were seen once; the top ten hold more than 4.5%. Findings and caveats of the study: Total responses of T cells may have been underestimated by the analyses of TCR breadth and depth. Post-vaccination spike-specific CD8+ and CD4+ T cell responses reportedly had substantial breadth. Non-spike TCR breadth did not differ much between vaccine and placebo recipients.

The sequencing here drew on peripheral blood, taken after recovery from COVID-19. The receptor comes from a human donor who had recovered from COVID-19. The chain employs TRBV12-3 or TRBV12-4 and TRBJ1-2; the match to TRBD1 covers 7 bases. The CDR3, as DNA: TGTGCCAGCAAAGGTACAGGGGATTATGGCTACACCTTC. The encoded protein is CASKGTGDYGYTF.